These 17 T cell receptor beta chains came from one sample sequenced in a study of human T cells and chemical hapten exposure. MiXCR, applied by TCRdb to the RACE reads, yields one record per CDR3 protein. The table lists roughly 180,000 distinct CDR3 sequences, around 20% of them singletons. Specified time point: patch test 1, 2 weeks after DPC sensitization. Treatment specified: therapeutic diphenylcyclopropenone sensitization with weekly scalp DPC. The specimen comprised whole blood, sampled in connection with sensitization to the hapten diphenylcyclopropenone (DPC). These receptors came from a woman in her forties or fifties with alopecia areata. Some clones in this sample may be carry-over from other donors' samples.

The V gene is TRBV7-6, the J gene TRBJ1-1; TRBD1 aligns across 8 bases. Germline values: CDR1 SGHVS, CDR2 FNYEAQ. V lost 1 base to trimming and J lost 1 base; unmatched junction nucleotides: 11. This CDR3 spans 18 amino acids. CDR3 DNA: TGTGCCAGCAGCTTAGGCCGGGGGCAGGGGGCAGGGAACACTGAAGCTTTCTTT. Translation: CASSLGRGQGAGNTEAFF.

This clonotype was seen at least ten times. The chain has TRBV29-1 and TRBJ2-2; the D gene is possibly TRBD1 (6 bases). Trimming pared 6 bases from V and 0 bases from J, leaving 8 bases between. Germline values: CDR1 SQVTM, CDR2 ANQGSEA. This CDR3 spans 13 amino acids. In nucleotides, the CDR3 is TGCAGCGTAGGACAGTCGAACACCGGGGAGCTGTTTTTT. Translation gives CSVGQSNTGELFF.

The chain joins TRBV10-3 to TRBJ1-3; D is unresolved. Germline lookup yields CDR1 ENHRY and CDR2 SYGVKD. This CDR3 spans 13 amino acids. V was cut by 7 bases and J by 3 bases, with 10 bases left in between. For the CDR3, the DNA is TGTGCCATCATGGGTTATGGTGGAAACACCATATATTTT. It encodes CAIMGYGGNTIYF.

The chain's CDR3 is CASQSRTGELFF. The CDR3 coding sequence is TGTGCTAGCCAGTCCCGTACCGGGGAGCTGTTTTTT. The gene calls are TRBV3-1 and TRBJ2-2; unclear D gene. From germline, CDR1 is LGHDT and CDR2 YNNKEL (reference sequence). The CDR3 runs to 12 residues. Drawing the rest from reference TRBV3-1 and TRBJ2-2, the complete variable domain is DTAVSQTPKYLVTQMGNDKSIKCEQNLGHDTMYWYKQDSKKFLKIMFSYNNKELIINETVPNRFSPKSPDKAHLNLHINSLELGDSAVYFCASQSRTGELFFGEGSRLTVL.

This clonotype was detected a few times. This chain links TRBV20-1 with TRBJ2-7; D is ambiguous. This CDR3 comprises 12 residues. V was shortened by 1 base and J by 5 bases, with 9 bases between the two germline ends. Germline CDR1 DFQATT, CDR2 SNEGSKA (reference sequence). CDR3 in DNA: TGCAGTGCTAGAGGCCATGGGGACGAGCAGTACTTC. As protein: CSARGHGDEQYF.

CDR3 in DNA: TGCGCCAGCAGCTTCGACCAGACAGGATCAGATACGCAGTATTTT. This gives the protein CASSFDQTGSDTQYF. The rearrangement uses TRBV5-1 and TRBJ2-3; tentatively, D is TRBD1 (6 bases). Germline V gene lookup returns CDR1 SGHRS and CDR2 YFSETQ. The CDR3 consists of 15 residues. Trimming shortened V by 2 bases and J by 4 bases, and 14 bases separated the two germline ends.

The gene calls are TRBV3-1 and TRBJ2-3; D may match TRBD1 or TRBD2 (5 bases each). Germline CDR1 reads LGHDT; CDR2 reads YNNKEL (reference sequence). The CDR3 has 15 amino acids. Trimming stripped 2 bases from V and 2 bases from J, with 11 bases between. The CDR3 loop reads CASSQRGLITDTQYF. The CDR3 bases are TGTGCCAGCAGCCAACGGGGCCTTATCACAGATACGCAGTATTTT.

The rearrangement joins TRBV20-1 to TRBJ2-3, with no clear D. The CDR3 is 15 amino acids. V was shortened by 1 base and J by 2 bases, with 13 bases between the two germline ends. From germline, CDR1 is DFQATT and CDR2 SNEGSKA (reference sequence). CDR3 protein: CSARGPRALTDTQYF. DNA of the CDR3: TGCAGTGCTAGAGGGCCCCGGGCACTCACAGATACGCAGTATTTT.

In this sample, this clonotype turned up many times. J is TRBJ1-1 and V is TRBV3-1, with D possibly matching TRBD1 (6 bases). Germline CDR1 is LGHDT and CDR2 is YNNKEL (reference sequence). There are 12 residues in the CDR3. V was cut by 6 bases and J by 1 base, with 6 bases left in between. CDR3 residues: CASRQGNTEAFF. CDR3 sequence (DNA): TGTGCCAGCAGACAGGGGAACACTGAAGCTTTCTTT.

This clonotype has more than one count but fewer than ten. V and J are TRBV5-1 and TRBJ2-1, with 7 bases lining up with TRBD2. The V and J ends lost 0 bases and 8 bases, in that order; junction bases with no gene match: 11. Germline V gene lookup returns CDR1 SGHRS and CDR2 YFSETQ. The CDR3 has 16 residues. The DNA of the CDR3 is TGCGCCAGCAGCTTGGGGCGGGAGCTCCTTAGCGATGAGCAGTTCTTC. This translates into CASSLGRELLSDEQFF.

The gene calls are TRBV29-1 and TRBJ2-1; 11 bases match TRBD2. Trimming removed 6 bases from V and 9 bases from J; junction bases left unmatched: 4. CDR1 and CDR2 (germline): SQVTM, ANQGSEA. The CDR3 is made up of 12 amino acids. The CDR3 spells CSVGTSGVEQFF. In DNA form, the CDR3 reads TGCAGCGTGGGGACTAGCGGAGTTGAGCAGTTCTTC.

This clonotype has at least ten counts. V and J are TRBV20-1 and TRBJ2-3, with TRBD2 identical over 10 bases. V shed 4 bases, J shed 5 bases, and the junction held 6 bases outside the gene matches. CDR1 is DFQATT, CDR2 SNEGSKA, per germline (reference sequence). This CDR3 has 14 amino acids. The CDR3 nucleotides are TGCAGTGCTAACCCTAGCGGGAGTCGAGATACGCAGTATTTT. Amino acids: CSANPSGSRDTQYF.

A single count supports this clonotype. The gene calls are TRBV3-1 and TRBJ2-7; the match to TRBD1 covers 7 bases. Germline values: CDR1 LGHDT, CDR2 YNNKEL (reference sequence). Trimming took 1 base from V and 3 from J; bases not matched to a gene: 6. The length of the CDR3 is 15 residues. The chain's CDR3 is CASSQVPGQNYEQYF. Written as DNA, the CDR3 is TGTGCCAGCAGCCAAGTCCCGGGACAGAACTACGAGCAGTACTTC.

This clonotype came up a few times. This sequence joins TRBV6-6 and TRBJ2-7; D not resolved. Germline lookup yields CDR1 MNHNY and CDR2 SVGAGI (reference sequence). The CDR3 runs 13 residues. The germline V and J ends were trimmed by 0 bases and 1 base, with 4 bases remaining between them. DNA of the CDR3: TGTGCCAGCAGTTACTCAGGGTCCTACGAGCAGTACTTC. Its protein product is CASSYSGSYEQYF.

This clonotype was found a few times. The J gene is TRBJ2-7, the V gene TRBV2, with TRBD2 matching 9 bases. The CDR3 spans 18 residues. Trimming at V came to 3 bases and at J to 0 bases, leaving 12 bases not matched to a gene. Per germline, CDR1 SNHLY and CDR2 FYNNEI. CDR3 DNA: TGTGCCAGCAGTGATAGCAGTTTGGCGGGAGGGAGCTCCTACGAGCAGTACTTC. Encoded protein: CASSDSSLAGGSSYEQYF.

This clonotype was seen a few times. The J gene is TRBJ2-2, the V gene TRBV5-1; D not certain. The V end was cut by 0 bases, the J end by 5 bases, with 8 bases between. CDR1 is SGHRS and CDR2 is YFSETQ in the germline V gene. This CDR3 has 14 residues. CDR3 nucleotides: TGCGCCAGCAGCTTGGGGACCCGAACCGGGGAGCTGTTTTTT. It codes for CASSLGTRTGELFF. Based on the CDR3 plus reference TRBV5-1 and TRBJ2-2, the full variable domain is KAGVTQTPRYLIKTRGQQVTLSCSPISGHRSVSWYQQTPGQGLQFLFEYFSETQRNKGNFPGRFSGRQFSNSRSEMNVSTLELGDSALYLCASSLGTRTGELFFGEGSRLTVL.

This clonotype was picked up a small number of times. This sequence joins TRBV27 and TRBJ2-2, with 8 bases that match TRBD1. The V segment lost 7 bases and the J segment 4 bases; nucleotides outside the gene matches: 5. The V gene's germline CDR1 is MNHEY and CDR2 SMNVEV (reference sequence). The CDR3 totals 14 residues. CDR3 nucleotide sequence: TGTGCCAGCATGAGAACAGGGGGCACCGGGGAGCTGTTTTTT. Translating it yields CASMRTGGTGELFF.